A selection of T cell receptor beta chains follows, all from one sample in a study of T cells in Graves' hyperthyroidism and ophthalmopathy. A single record per CDR3 protein comes from TCRdb applying MiXCR to the multiplex PCR reads. This sample yields about 400,000 distinct CDR3 sequences, of which about an eighth are seen a single time; around 28% belongs to the top ten. Material for sequencing was blood. These receptors were taken from a man over 45 with Graves' ophthalmopathy. Each CDR3 is given with its conserved first and last residue. The order of the fields is V gene, clone size, D gene, J gene, CDR3 DNA, CDR3 protein. The D gene is left open where the match is weak. Not all rows give a size; the values are once, few, many and, for expanded clones, a class.

>TRBV29-1|many|-|TRBJ2-3
TGCAGCGTTGAGGTGGGACAAGACACAGATACGCAGTATTTT
CSVEVGQDTDTQYF
>TRBV12-3/TRBV12-4|few|-|TRBJ2-7
TGTGCCAGCATGAAGGGAGGCTACGAGCAGTACTTC
CASMKGGYEQYF
>TRBV5-1|-|-|TRBJ1-1
TGCGCCAGCAGCTTGGACTCCGGGAGCACTGAAGCTTTCTTT
CASSLDSGSTEAFF
>TRBV3-1|few|TRBD1|TRBJ2-2
TGTGCCAGCAGCGTGGACAGGGGGACCGGGGAGCTGTTTTTT
CASSVDRGTGELFF
>TRBV5-4|-|-|TRBJ2-3
TGTGCCAGCAGCTCCAACAGGGTGGTAGATACGCAGTATTTT
CASSSNRVVDTQYF
>TRBV13|many|TRBD2|TRBJ2-2
TGTGCCAGCAGCTCTACTAGCGGGAGAGGAACCGGGGAGCTGTTTTTT
CASSSTSGRGTGELFF
>TRBV6-1|few|-|TRBJ2-2
TGTGCCAGCAATTTACGTGGGGCTAGCGGGGAGCTGTTTTTT
CASNLRGASGELFF
>TRBV13|few|TRBD1|TRBJ1-6
TGTGCCAGCAGCCCCGGGACAGCTACAAGCTCCTATAATTCACCCCTCCACTTT
CASSPGTATSSYNSPLHF
>TRBV5-1|many|-|TRBJ2-7
TGCGCCAGCAGCTTGGTTCCGACAGTGGGTGAACGGACCTACGAGCAGTACTTC
CASSLVPTVGERTYEQYF
>TRBV20-1|many|TRBD2|TRBJ2-3
TGCAGTGCTAGTTTCGGGACTAGCGGGAGGAGAAGGACGCAGTATTTT
CSASFGTSGRRRTQYF
>TRBV7-9|many|-|TRBJ2-1
TGTGCCAGCAGCTTAGACCCGCACAATGAGCAGTTCTTC
CASSLDPHNEQFF
>TRBV19|-|TRBD1|TRBJ2-1
TGTGCCAGTAGTATGCCCACCGGGACAGGGGGAAATAATGAGCAGTTCTTC
CASSMPTGTGGNNEQFF
>TRBV7-2|-|-|TRBJ2-1
TGTGCCAGCAGCCCAGACTCGTACAGTCCCAAGCAGTCCTTC
CASSPDSYSPKQSF
>TRBV11-2|few|-|TRBJ2-2
TGTGCCAGCAGCTTAGATTTGAGCGGTGCGAACACCGGGAAGCTGTTTTTT
CASSLDLSGANTGKLFF
>TRBV11-2|many|TRBD2|TRBJ2-7
TGTGCCAGCAGCTTGATAGGGAGCGGGATACTTTACGAGCAGTACTTC
CASSLIGSGILYEQYF
>TRBV9|few|-|TRBJ1-2
TGTGCCAGCAGCGTAACAGCGGGGTATGGCTACACCTTC
CASSVTAGYGYTF
>TRBV4-1|-|TRBD2|TRBJ2-1
TGCGCCAGCAGCCAACCAGGAGGACTAGCGGGACCTGGGGGCGATGAGCAGTTCTTC
CASSQPGGLAGPGGDEQFF
>TRBV5-1|few|-|TRBJ2-1
TGCGCCAGCATACGGCAGGCTGGGGCGAATGAGCAGTTCTTC
CASIRQAGANEQFF
>TRBV6-8|few|TRBD1|TRBJ1-6
TGTGCCAGCGGAGGACAGGGGGCAAATTCACCCCTCCACTTT
CASGGQGANSPLHF
>TRBV12-3/TRBV12-4|many|TRBD2|TRBJ2-2
TGTGCCAGCAGTTTAGACGGGAGGTTGGCCGGGGAGCTGTTTTTT
CASSLDGRLAGELFF
>TRBV29-1|many|-|TRBJ2-5
TGCAGCGTTGGTGTCAGTTCAGGGGAGACCCAGTACTTC
CSVGVSSGETQYF
>TRBV12-3/TRBV12-4|many|-|TRBJ1-1
TGTGCCAGCACCCTCCGGAGTGAAGCTTTCTTT
CASTLRSEAFF
>TRBV28|few|-|TRBJ2-1
TGTGCCAGCACCGACCCAGCATTACTCAGGAGCCCGTTCTTC
CASTDPALLRSPFF
>TRBV9|-|-|TRBJ2-3
TGTGCCAGCAGCGTCGGTTCCTTCACAAATACGCAGTATTTT
CASSVGSFTNTQYF
>TRBV2|once|TRBD2|TRBJ2-7
TGTGCCAGCAGCTTAATCACTAGCGGGTTGGTTTACGAGCAGTACTTC
CASSLITSGLVYEQYF
>TRBV27|-|TRBD2|TRBJ2-3
TGTGCCAGCAGTTTACGAGGTGGGACTAGCGGCACAGATACGCAGTATTTT
CASSLRGGTSGTDTQYF
>TRBV20-1|many|TRBD2|TRBJ2-1
TGCAGTGCTAGTTCCCCCCGCAGGTGGGAGGGCTACAATGAGCAGTTCTTC
CSASSPRRWEGYNEQFF
>TRBV7-6|-|-|TRBJ1-1
TGTGCCAGCAGCTCAAACGGGGGGGCAGGGAACACTGAAGCTTTCTTT
CASSSNGGAGNTEAFF
>TRBV19|-|TRBD2|TRBJ2-3
TGTGCCAGTAGTCGGGGACTAGCGGGGGCAACTAGCACAGATACGCAGTATTTT
CASSRGLAGATSTDTQYF
>TRBV9|-|TRBD1|TRBJ1-4
TGTGCCAGCAGTGCTGCAGGGGGTGAAAAACTGTTTTTT
CASSAAGGEKLFF
>TRBV12-3/TRBV12-4|many|-|TRBJ2-7
TGTGCCAGCAGTTTCGGCAGGACCTACGAGCAGTACTTC
CASSFGRTYEQYF
>TRBV7-8|many|TRBD2|TRBJ2-1
TGTGCCAGCAGCCCAATAGCGGGAGGGTCCTACAATGAGCAGTTCTTC
CASSPIAGGSYNEQFF
>TRBV25-1|many|-|TRBJ2-6
TGTGCCAGCAGTGGGGGCTCTCGGGCCAACGTCCTGACTTTC
CASSGGSRANVLTF
>TRBV5-1|few|TRBD2|TRBJ2-5
TGCGCCAGCAGCTCGCTTGGCCTAGCGGGAGAGACCCAGTACTTC
CASSSLGLAGETQYF
>TRBV2|few|-|TRBJ2-2
TGTGCCCGTGGAGGGGGCACCGGGGAGCTGTTTTTT
CARGGGTGELFF
>TRBV29-1|-|-|TRBJ1-1
TGCAGCGTTGAATGGGGGGGGGGAACTGAAGCTTTCTTT
CSVEWGGGTEAFF
>TRBV30|many|-|TRBJ2-4
TGTGCCTGGACAAGTCCGGGGGTAGCCAAAAACATTCAGTACTTC
CAWTSPGVAKNIQYF
>TRBV18|many|-|TRBJ1-2
TGTGCCAGCTCACCACCGAGCTTCACAGACCGTCTCTATGGCTACACCTTC
CASSPPSFTDRLYGYTF
>TRBV6-1|many|TRBD2|TRBJ2-7
TGTGCCAGCAGTTCCGATAGCGGGAGGGCGACTTCTTTCTACGAGCAGTACTTC
CASSSDSGRATSFYEQYF
>TRBV7-9|many|TRBD2|TRBJ2-1
TGTGCCAGCAGCTCCGCGGGCAGCGGGAGATACCACAATGAGCAGTTCTTC
CASSSAGSGRYHNEQFF
>TRBV29-1|-|-|TRBJ1-5
TGCAGCGCCCGGGGTCAGGAGGGCAATCAGCCCCAGCATTTT
CSARGQEGNQPQHF
>TRBV5-1|many|TRBD2|TRBJ2-1
TGCGCCAGCAGCGACCCGGGGGGGGTGAATGAGCAGTTCTTC
CASSDPGGVNEQFF
>TRBV12-3/TRBV12-4|many|-|TRBJ2-5
TGTGCCAGCCAGGGGCGGTCCAAAGAGACCCAGTACTTC
CASQGRSKETQYF
>TRBV7-3|many|-|TRBJ2-3
TGTGCCAGCAGCGAAGGACTACCCCCGATGAGGACGCAGTATTTT
CASSEGLPPMRTQYF
>TRBV12-3/TRBV12-4|many|-|TRBJ1-1
TGTGCCAGCAGTTTAGGGATTGGGGTTTCAGCTTTCTTT
CASSLGIGVSAFF
>TRBV5-6|few|TRBD2|TRBJ2-2
TGTGCCAGCAAGGGAGGAGCGGGAGGCACCGGGGAGCTGTTTTTT
CASKGGAGGTGELFF
>TRBV20-1|-|TRBD2|TRBJ2-5
TGCAGTGCTAATCCGGGAGGCCGCGAGACCCAGTACTTC
CSANPGGRETQYF
>TRBV28|many|TRBD1|TRBJ2-4
TGTGCCAGCAGTCCGGGACAGCTAGCCAAAAACATTCAGTACTTC
CASSPGQLAKNIQYF
>TRBV11-2|many|TRBD1|TRBJ1-1
TGTGCCAGCAGGAGTACAGGGGGAGGAACTGAAGCTTTCTTT
CASRSTGGGTEAFF
>TRBV12-3/TRBV12-4|many|-|TRBJ1-3
TGTGCCAGCAGCCAAAACAGCCGTGGAAACACCATATATTTT
CASSQNSRGNTIYF
>TRBV7-9|-|TRBD2|TRBJ2-5
TGTGCCAGCAGCCCCCCGCGCGGGAGGTTGCGAGAGACCCAGTACTTC
CASSPPRGRLRETQYF
>TRBV27|many|TRBD1|TRBJ2-3
TGTGCCAGCAGGGTACAGGGGGCAGATACGCAGTATTTT
CASRVQGADTQYF
>TRBV10-2|many|-|TRBJ2-5
TGCGCCAGCAGTGATCCTGTAGCCGCAGGGACCCAGTACTTC
CASSDPVAAGTQYF
>TRBV24-1|many|TRBD2|TRBJ2-7
TGTGCCACCAGTGAACCGGGACTAGCAGGGGAGCAGTACTTC
CATSEPGLAGEQYF
>TRBV20-1|many|-|TRBJ2-7
TGCAGTGCCCAGCTCTGGGACTCCTACGAGCAGTACTTC
CSAQLWDSYEQYF
>TRBV6-1|few|TRBD2|TRBJ2-1
TGTGCCAGCAGTTCCCGGACTAGCGGGAGGAATGAGCAGTTCTTC
CASSSRTSGRNEQFF
>TRBV7-9|-|-|TRBJ2-5
TGTGCCAGCAGCCCCCGGGACCTAGACGGGGAGACCCAGTACTTC
CASSPRDLDGETQYF
>TRBV2|many|-|TRBJ1-4
TGTGCCAGCATGAAAAGGGCTGGTGAAAAACTGTTTTTT
CASMKRAGEKLFF